This T cell receptor beta chain was documented in a study of T cell responses to AZD1222 COVID-19 vaccine. The V and J ends lost 6 bases and 4 bases respectively, with 7 bases between them. The CDR3 has 11 amino acids. Germline V gene lookup returns CDR1 MNHEY and CDR2 SVGAGI. Study-wide findings and caveats: Targeting of unmutated variant regions was reportedly seen in nearly half of spike-specific TCRs.

The repertoire was sequenced with immunoSEQ multiplex PCR; TCRdb's copy has only in-frame clones and lacks some. The data contain 95,000 to 150,000 clones, more than 80% of them singletons. On this clone: Its antigen remains unidentified.

Sequenced here: peripheral blood, sampled 28 days after the second dose of the MenACWY control vaccine. The receptor was isolated from an adult who received the MenACWY meningococcal vaccine as a control. The V and J genes are TRBV6-5 and TRBJ2-7; D not certain. As DNA, the CDR3 is TGTGCCAGCAGCCTTGAGTACGAGCAGTACTTC. Its protein product is CASSLEYEQYF.